The rows below give T cell receptor beta chains drawn from one sample of a study of shared clonotypes between healthy human individuals. Assay: immunoSEQ multiplex PCR; the TCRdb copy retains only in-frame clones and omits some. The profile covers around 940,000 clones, with 76% appearing a single time and about 1.5% taken by the ten largest. Material for sequencing was memory CD4+ T cells sorted from blood. The receptors stem from a man aged 18 to 30 in good health. Each CDR3 is given without its conserved first and last residue.

j_call: TRBJ2-3; v_call: TRBV6-6; cdr3_aa: ASSYLQFPDTQY
j_call: TRBJ2-7; v_call: TRBV28; cdr3_aa: ASSSRTGTYEQY
j_call: TRBJ1-1; v_call: TRBV2; cdr3_aa: ASSVNQGSEAF
j_call: TRBJ2-4; v_call: TRBV6-4; cdr3_aa: ASSHRVPVGHIQY
j_call: TRBJ2-7; v_call: TRBV6-5; cdr3_aa: ASSYSWDDGYEQY
j_call: TRBJ2-1; v_call: TRBV6-5; cdr3_aa: ASSYSTGYEQF
j_call: TRBJ2-1; v_call: TRBV18; cdr3_aa: ASSPLVGTGSSIEQF
j_call: TRBJ1-5; v_call: TRBV2; cdr3_aa: ASSEWGGVNQPQH
j_call: TRBJ2-3; v_call: TRBV5-1; cdr3_aa: ASSLEGRTDTQY
j_call: TRBJ2-5; v_call: TRBV30; cdr3_aa: AWSVGQGNAQY
j_call: TRBJ2-7; v_call: TRBV18; cdr3_aa: ASSPTLGYEQY
j_call: TRBJ2-7; v_call: TRBV10-2; cdr3_aa: ASSVSGGGYYEQY
j_call: TRBJ1-1; v_call: TRBV5-1; cdr3_aa: ASSLGGLKTEAF
j_call: TRBJ2-7; v_call: TRBV5-6; cdr3_aa: ASSLTTGQQY
j_call: TRBJ1-2; v_call: TRBV19; cdr3_aa: ASSKRSSGDYGYT
j_call: TRBJ1-6; v_call: TRBV18; cdr3_aa: ASSPRGDGNSPLH
j_call: TRBJ2-3; v_call: TRBV7-9; cdr3_aa: ASSLDGVSGDTQY
j_call: TRBJ1-2; v_call: TRBV18; cdr3_aa: ASSGQGERAGYT
j_call: TRBJ2-1; v_call: TRBV27; cdr3_aa: ASRRLADYNEQF
j_call: TRBJ2-7; v_call: TRBV14; cdr3_aa: ASSQVTGIGSAEQY